A single sample is the source of the 7 T cell receptor beta chains below, sequenced in a study of T cells in Graves' hyperthyroidism and ophthalmopathy. What was amplified from RNA transcripts were TCR beta CDR3 regions. The HTBI primer set served for first-round RT-PCR of the TCR CDR3. TCRdb itself ran the multiplex PCR reads through MiXCR, one entry per CDR3 protein. The sample carries 500,000 to 600,000 distinct CDR3 sequences, approximately 16% recorded once. The specimen sequenced was blood. The source of these receptors is a woman aged 18-29 years with Graves' hyperthyroidism.

Turning to this clonotype: One end of the junction does not line up with germline, which may come from a read error. The chain uses TRBV6-2 or TRBV6-3 and TRBJ1-1; D is uncertain. Per the germline V gene, CDR1 is MNHEY and CDR2 is SVGEGT. There are 13 residues in the CDR3. The CDR3 DNA sequence: TGTGCCAGCACCACCCCAACAACAGCCGAAGGTTTCTTT. Translating gives CASTTPTTAEGFF.

This clonotype was counted at least ten times. This chain connects TRBV2 to TRBJ2-1; D may correspond to TRBD1 or TRBD2 (5 bases each). The CDR3 contains 16 residues. The ends were cut back, 6 bases at V and 2 bases at J, with 17 bases in the middle. Germline V gives CDR1 SNHLY, CDR2 FYNNEI. CDR3 sequence reads: CASRPRGVATYNEQFF. The CDR3 DNA reads as TGTGCCAGCAGACCACGAGGGGTAGCCACCTACAATGAGCAGTTCTTC. The whole variable domain, filled in from reference TRBV2 and TRBJ2-1, reads EPEVTQTPSHQVTQMGQEVILRCVPISNHLYFYWYRQILGQKVEFLVSFYNNEISEKSEIFDDQFSVERPDGSNFTLKIRSTKLEDSAMYFCASRPRGVATYNEQFFGPGTRLTVL.

The chain links TRBV11-2 to TRBJ1-2; 10 bases align to TRBD1. This CDR3 spans 17 amino acids. The J segment lost 5 bases and the V segment lost 4 bases, leaving 13 bases of the junction unmatched. Germline V gene lookup returns CDR1 SGHAT and CDR2 FQNNGV. The CDR3 spells CASSSNPGQGFRYGYTF. CDR3 DNA sequence: TGTGCCAGCAGCTCAAATCCGGGACAGGGGTTTCGGTATGGCTACACCTTC.

This clonotype was recorded many times. The genes are TRBV6-2 or TRBV6-3 and TRBJ2-3; 11 bases align to TRBD2. The CDR3 length is 18 residues. J gave up 1 base and V 6 bases, and 12 bases lay outside the gene matches. CDR1 is MNHEY and CDR2 is SVGEGT in the germline V gene. Written as DNA, the CDR3 is TGTGCCAGCAGACCCCTAGCGGGAGGCCGGCGAGGCACAGATACGCAGTATTTT. Its protein product is CASRPLAGGRRGTDTQYF.

V is TRBV7-9 and J is TRBJ1-1; 10 bases line up with TRBD1. Germline CDR1 SEHNR, CDR2 FQNEAQ (reference sequence). CDR3 size: 16 residues. The V and J ends lost 5 bases and 4 bases, in that order; junction bases with no gene match: 10. CDR3 nucleotide sequence: TGTGCCAGCAGCCGTCCCGGGACAGGGGTGGGCACTGAAGCTTTCTTT. Residues: CASSRPGTGVGTEAFF.

V is TRBV2 and J is TRBJ2-1; TRBD2 aligns across 9 bases. The CDR3 runs to 13 residues. The germline V gene encodes CDR1 SNHLY and CDR2 FYNNEI. With V trimmed by 3 bases and J by 8 bases, 2 bases remained unmatched. CDR3 sequence (DNA): TGTGCCAGCAGTGATGCGGGAGGGTATGAGCAGTTCTTC. Translating it yields CASSDAGGYEQFF.

This rearrangement joins TRBV27 to TRBJ2-2, with D unresolved. Germline-derived CDR1 and CDR2 are MNHEY and SMNVEV (reference sequence). V lost 3 bases and J lost 7, with 6 bases in between. This CDR3 is built from 12 residues. CDR3 coding DNA: TGTGCCAGCAGTTTTGTTCTCGGGGAGCTGTTTTTT. Its translation is CASSFVLGELFF.